The 26 T cell receptor beta chains given below trace back to one sample, sequenced in a study of T-cell memory formation after mild COVID-19. TCRdb reprocessed the 5' RACE reads with MiXCR, giving one entry per CDR3 protein. The sample includes around 320,000 distinct CDR3 sequences, around 27% seen only once; the top ten take about 14%. The sample was PBMCs or a T cell subset sorted from them (not recorded which). Receptors originate from an adult woman who had mild COVID-19 (a few samples of this study predate the infection). Cell type and time point are not known.

This chain joins TRBV3-1 and TRBJ2-1; D gene unclear. Germline CDR1 and CDR2: LGHDT and YNNKEL (reference sequence). This CDR3 has 11 residues. V was pared by 0 bases and J by 9 bases, with 3 bases between. CDR3 residues: CASSQEVEQFF. The DNA of the CDR3 is TGTGCCAGCAGCCAAGAGGTTGAGCAGTTCTTC.

The chain carries TRBV7-9 and TRBJ2-1; 9 nucleotides align to TRBD2. In germline, CDR1 is SEHNR, CDR2 FQNEAQ (reference sequence). CDR3 length: 13 amino acids. After removal of 5 bases from V and 12 bases from J, the junction contained 8 bases not matched to a gene. The CDR3 loop is CASSPGGREGQFF. CDR3 bases: TGTGCCAGCAGCCCCGGGGGGCGGGAGGGGCAGTTCTTC.

This chain uses TRBV9 with TRBJ2-1, with D maybe TRBD2 (7 bases). Germline V lookup: CDR1 SGDLS, CDR2 YYNGEE. Trimming removed 4 bases from V and 9 bases from J, with 23 bases in between. The CDR3 is 16 residues long. The CDR3 bases are TGTGCCAGCAGCTTCGAGGGGGGGAGAGGGTTTGGTGAGCAGTTCTTC. It specifies CASSFEGGRGFGEQFF. The full variable domain, in which reference TRBV9 and TRBJ2-1 provide the parts outside the CDR3, is DSGVTQTPKHLITATGQRVTLRCSPRSGDLSVYWYQQSLDQGLQFLIQYYNGEERAKGNILERFSAQQFPDLHSELNLSSLELGDSALYFCASSFEGGRGFGEQFFGPGTRLTVL.

The chain uses TRBV5-4 and TRBJ2-3; 13 bases are a match to TRBD2. The CDR3 spans 15 residues. V trimming: 0 bases; J trimming: 7 bases; junction bases outside the gene matches: 2. Per the germline V gene, CDR1 is SGHNT and CDR2 is YYREEE (reference sequence). CDR3 sequence (DNA): TGTGCCAGCAGCTTGGAGGGGACTAGCGGGAATACGCAGTATTTT. This codes for CASSLEGTSGNTQYF.

The chain links TRBV27 to TRBJ2-7; the match to TRBD2 covers 8 bases. The CDR3 runs to 15 residues. Germline V gene data show CDR1 as MNHEY and CDR2 as SMNVEV (reference sequence). J lost 6 bases, V lost 5 bases, and 12 bases had no gene match. CDR3 region: CASSPSSGYGFEQYF. Here the CDR3 DNA reads TGTGCCAGCAGTCCCTCTAGCGGGTACGGGTTCGAGCAGTACTTC.

The chain couples TRBV5-6 to TRBJ1-1; D is uncertain. The CDR3 covers 12 residues. Germline V lookup: CDR1 SGHDT, CDR2 YYEEEE. V lost 3 bases and J 5 bases, leaving 8 bases between the germline ends. In DNA, the CDR3 is TGTGCCAGCAGCTCGGACGTTACTGAAGCTTTCTTT. This gives the protein CASSSDVTEAFF.

The chain uses TRBV5-1 and TRBJ2-5; no clear D. The CDR3 consists of 14 residues. V was shortened by 0 bases and J by 1 base, with 7 bases between the two germline ends. Germline V gene lookup returns CDR1 SGHRS and CDR2 YFSETQ. The CDR3 loop is CASSLEAGQETQYF. DNA of the CDR3: TGCGCCAGCAGCTTGGAGGCAGGCCAAGAGACCCAGTACTTC.

V gene TRBV15 combines with J gene TRBJ2-1, with 9 bases fitting TRBD1. From germline, CDR1 is LNHNV and CDR2 YYDKDF (reference sequence). V shed 5 bases, J shed 8 bases, and the junction held 10 bases outside the gene matches. The CDR3 has 15 amino acids. The CDR3 nucleotides read TGTGCCACCAGCGGCCGGGACAGGGTTTTCGATGAGCAGTTCTTC. Amino acid sequence: CATSGRDRVFDEQFF.

This clonotype has only a few counts. V gene TRBV7-9 combines with J gene TRBJ2-3, with a possible D match to TRBD1 (6 bases). Germline loops: CDR1 SEHNR, CDR2 FQNEAQ (reference sequence). The CDR3 covers 15 residues. The V gene lost 3 bases and the J gene lost 3 bases, with 13 bases spanning the gap. CDR3 in DNA: TGTGCCAGCAGCTTCTACCGGACAGAGACAGATACGCAGTATTTT. Residues: CASSFYRTETDTQYF.

This clonotype was seen more than once but under ten times. The chain has TRBV24-1 and TRBJ2-5, with TRBD2 matching over 10 bases. V shed 3 bases, J shed 3 bases, and the junction held 6 bases outside the gene matches. The CDR3 extends over 16 amino acids. Germline assignment: CDR1 KGHDR and CDR2 SFDVKD. The CDR3 region has the DNA TGTGCCACCAGTGATATAGCTGGGACTAGCGAAGAGACCCAGTACTTC. Its protein is CATSDIAGTSEETQYF.

The chain uses TRBV6-5 and TRBJ2-6, with D possibly matching TRBD1 (6 bases). Germline V gene data show CDR1 as MNHEY and CDR2 as SVGAGI. The CDR3 is 14 amino acids. Trimming stripped 7 bases from V and 4 bases from J, with 11 bases between. The CDR3 nucleotides read TGTGCCAGCAAAAACAGGGCCGGGGCCAACGTCCTGACTTTC. It codes for CASKNRAGANVLTF.

This chain connects TRBV27 to TRBJ1-2; D ambiguous. The CDR3 loop spans 16 amino acids. The V and J ends lost 7 bases and 0 bases respectively, with 18 bases between them. Germline CDR1 MNHEY, CDR2 SMNVEV (reference sequence). The DNA for the CDR3 is TGTGCCAGCACCCCATGGTACAGAGGAGCTAACTATGGCTACACCTTC. Translation gives CASTPWYRGANYGYTF.

This clonotype occurred many times. V and J are TRBV6-6 and TRBJ2-1, with 7 bases lining up with TRBD2. The J segment lost 2 bases and the V segment lost 8 bases, leaving 9 bases of the junction unmatched. The CDR3 sequence is 15 residues long. Germline V gene sequence: CDR1 MNHNY, CDR2 SVGAGI (reference sequence). The CDR3 loop reads CASGLAGETYNEQFF. The CDR3 DNA sequence: TGTGCCAGCGGATTGGCGGGAGAGACCTACAATGAGCAGTTCTTC.

The chain links TRBV6-1 to TRBJ2-7; TRBD1 matches at 9 bases. The ends lost 3 bases at V and 5 bases at J; junction bases unmatched: 11. Germline CDR1 reads MNHNS; CDR2 reads SASEGT. This CDR3 spans 16 amino acids. CDR3 DNA: TGTGCCAGCAGTGATGTACACGGGACAGGGACCGACGAGCAGTACTTC. Its protein product is CASSDVHGTGTDEQYF.

This chain connects TRBV4-1 to TRBJ2-7; tentatively, D is TRBD1 (6 bases). This CDR3 contains 14 residues. CDR1 and CDR2 from the germline V gene are MGHRA and YSYEKL. V was shortened by 5 bases and J by 1 base, with 12 bases between the two germline ends. The CDR3 nucleotides are TGCGCCAGCAGCTCCCGACAGGATTCCTACGAGCAGTACTTC. Its translation: CASSSRQDSYEQYF.

The chain employs TRBV6-6 and TRBJ2-3; weak D call: TRBD2 (7 bases). The V end lost 4 bases, the J end lost 5 bases, and 22 bases lay between the germline ends. This CDR3 contains 17 residues. Germline-derived CDR1 and CDR2 are MNHNY and SVGAGI (reference sequence). Written as DNA, the CDR3 is TGTGCCAGCAGTTTCCTCCTAGTAGGGAGGGGGGTAGATACGCAGTATTTT. The encoded protein is CASSFLLVGRGVDTQYF.

This clonotype was observed a few times. The rearrangement uses TRBV5-8 and TRBJ2-3; 8 nucleotides align to TRBD1. J was trimmed by 1 base and V by 4 bases; bases with no gene match: 8. The V gene's germline CDR1 is SGHTS and CDR2 YDEGEE. The CDR3 is made up of 16 amino acids. The CDR3 DNA reads TGTGCCAGCAGCCCCGGGACAGGTGAAGGCACAGATACGCAGTATTTT. It translates to CASSPGTGEGTDTQYF.

This clonotype has only a few counts. The chain is built from TRBV7-8 and TRBJ2-6, with D perhaps given as TRBD1 or TRBD2 (6 bases each). Trimming left V 5 bases short and J 0 bases short, with 11 bases between. The CDR3 extends over 16 amino acids. The germline CDR1 and CDR2 sequences are SGHVS and FQNEAQ. CDR3 in DNA: TGTGCCAGCAGCCAGGGGAGGATCTCTGGGGCCAACGTCCTGACTTTC. Translation gives CASSQGRISGANVLTF.

The V and J genes are TRBV14 and TRBJ1-1, with D possibly TRBD1 on 6 matching bases. V was shortened by 2 bases and J by 4 bases, with 14 bases between the two germline ends. Per germline, CDR1 SGHDN and CDR2 FVKESK. This CDR3 comprises 15 residues. This CDR3 is CASSQFQGSGTEAFF. The CDR3, as DNA: TGTGCCAGCAGCCAATTTCAGGGGTCGGGCACTGAAGCTTTCTTT.

The genes are TRBV2 and TRBJ2-4; TRBD1 matches 9 bases. V gave up 10 bases and J gave up 8 bases; unmatched junction bases: 9. Germline CDR1 SNHLY, CDR2 FYNNEI. This CDR3 is 13 amino acids long. CDR3 amino acids: CANTGGAGDIQYF. For the CDR3, the DNA is TGTGCCAATACAGGGGGCGCAGGAGACATTCAGTACTTC.

A word on this clonotype: One end of the junction fails to match germline, which may point to a read error. J is TRBJ1-1 and V is TRBV18; 7 bases are a match to TRBD1. Germline V CDR1 and CDR2: KGHSH, LQKENI. The CDR3 is made up of 14 amino acids. CDR3 amino acids: CASSLQTGNAEAFF. CDR3 sequence (DNA): TGTGCCAGCTCATTACAGACAGGGAACGCTGAAGCTTTCTTT.

CDR3 protein: CASSPTGDRLYQPQHF. CDR3 nucleotides: TGTGCCAGCAGTCCTACGGGGGACAGGTTGTATCAGCCCCAGCATTTT. The chain employs TRBV6-5 and TRBJ1-5, with TRBD1 identical over 8 bases. The V gene's germline CDR1 is MNHEY and CDR2 SVGAGI. The CDR3 length is 16 residues. V dropped 5 bases and J dropped 5; count of bases not matched to a gene: 11.

The chain has TRBV7-3 and TRBJ2-2; 8 nucleotides agree with TRBD2. Germline lookup yields CDR1 SGHTA and CDR2 FQGTGA. The CDR3 runs to 13 residues. J was trimmed by 5 bases and V by 11 bases; bases with no gene match: 7. CDR3 loop: CASIGGATGELFF. In nucleotides, the CDR3 is TGTGCCTCCATCGGGGGGGCAACCGGGGAGCTGTTTTTT.

This clonotype has only a few counts. The CDR3 loop reads CASSLNLGYNSPLHF. The DNA of the CDR3 is TGTGCCAGCAGTTTAAATCTCGGCTATAATTCACCCCTCCACTTT. The V and J genes are TRBV27 and TRBJ1-6, with no clear D. Trimming took off 2 bases at V and 3 bases at J, with 8 bases between the two ends. The CDR3 runs 15 residues. CDR1 and CDR2 from the germline V gene are MNHEY and SMNVEV (reference sequence).

This chain uses TRBV12-3 or TRBV12-4 with TRBJ2-1, with D possibly TRBD2 on 6 matching bases. The CDR3 contains 14 residues. With 6 bases removed from V and 5 bases from J, the gap between germline ends came to 14 bases. The CDR3 DNA is TGTGCCAGCAGCAACAAGCCGGGGGACAATGAGCAGTTCTTC. This sequence encodes CASSNKPGDNEQFF.

This chain uses TRBV18 with TRBJ1-1; D not resolved. The CDR3 has 12 amino acids. V gave up 5 bases and J gave up 3 bases, with 7 bases separating them. The germline gives CDR1 KGHSH, CDR2 LQKENI. The CDR3: CASSTQDTEAFF. Written as DNA, the CDR3 is TGTGCCAGCTCAACCCAGGACACTGAAGCTTTCTTT.